This is a list of T cell receptor beta chains from one sample in a study of blood T cell repertoires in COVID-19. The data were produced by immunoSEQ multiplex PCR, yet TCRdb's version contains in-frame clones alone and is incomplete. The sample yields more than 85,000 clones, 81% seen once. Input material: peripheral blood. These receptors all come from a woman in her 70s with acute or convalescent COVID-19. Each CDR3 is given with its conserved first and last residue. The D gene is left open where the match is weak. Some rows mark clone size as missing; the rest say once, few, many or name a class of expanded clone.

clone size: NA; V gene: TRBV12-3/TRBV12-4; D gene: NA; J gene: TRBJ2-7; CDR3 DNA: TGTGCCAGCAGTTTCTCCACTACTGAGCAGTACTTC; CDR3 protein: CASSFSTTEQYF
clone size: few; V gene: TRBV4-3; D gene: TRBD2; J gene: TRBJ2-5; CDR3 DNA: TGCGCCAGCAGCCAAGTAGCGGGAGGATTAGAGACCCAGTACTTC; CDR3 protein: CASSQVAGGLETQYF
clone size: NA; V gene: TRBV28; D gene: NA; J gene: TRBJ2-7; CDR3 DNA: TGTGCCAGCAGTTTATTTGCCGGGACCGGGACTGACTACGAGCAGTACTTC; CDR3 protein: CASSLFAGTGTDYEQYF
clone size: NA; V gene: TRBV7-8; D gene: TRBD1; J gene: TRBJ1-5; CDR3 DNA: TGTGCCACCACACCCCGGACAGGGAGAGATCAGCCCCAGCATTTT; CDR3 protein: CATTPRTGRDQPQHF
clone size: once; V gene: TRBV5-4; D gene: NA; J gene: TRBJ1-2; CDR3 DNA: TGTGCCAGCAGCTTGGTGCGGGGGGCAGCGGGCGGCTACACCTTC; CDR3 protein: CASSLVRGAAGGYTF
clone size: NA; V gene: TRBV27; D gene: NA; J gene: TRBJ2-1; CDR3 DNA: TGTGCCAGCAGTTTACAGGGGAGCTACAATGAGCAGTTCTTC; CDR3 protein: CASSLQGSYNEQFF
clone size: NA; V gene: TRBV30; D gene: NA; J gene: TRBJ1-6; CDR3 DNA: TGTGCCTGGAGTGGTATGGCCGGGGATTCACCCCTCCACTTT; CDR3 protein: CAWSGMAGDSPLHF
clone size: NA; V gene: TRBV27; D gene: NA; J gene: TRBJ2-7; CDR3 DNA: TGTGCCAGCAGCCACAACCGGCGGAAAGACTACGAGCAGTACTTC; CDR3 protein: CASSHNRRKDYEQYF
clone size: NA; V gene: TRBV19; D gene: NA; J gene: TRBJ2-2; CDR3 DNA: TGTGCCAGTAGTATAGAGTCTTCCTACACCGGGGAGCTGTTTTTT; CDR3 protein: CASSIESSYTGELFF
clone size: NA; V gene: TRBV6-2/TRBV6-3; D gene: NA; J gene: TRBJ1-1; CDR3 DNA: TGTGCCAGCAGTTTGGACAGTGCACGTGGCCCTGAAGCTTTCTTT; CDR3 protein: CASSLDSARGPEAFF
clone size: NA; V gene: TRBV5-5; D gene: NA; J gene: TRBJ2-3; CDR3 DNA: TGTGCCAGCAGCTTGGGCGGCCCCACAGATACGCAGTATTTT; CDR3 protein: CASSLGGPTDTQYF
clone size: NA; V gene: TRBV20-1; D gene: NA; J gene: TRBJ2-1; CDR3 DNA: TGCAGTGTGCAGAACTACAATGAGCAGTTCTTC; CDR3 protein: CSVQNYNEQFF
clone size: NA; V gene: TRBV12-3/TRBV12-4; D gene: TRBD1; J gene: TRBJ2-1; CDR3 DNA: TGTGCCAGCAGTTTGGGGACAGGGTCAGTCTTC; CDR3 protein: CASSLGTGSVF
clone size: NA; V gene: TRBV15; D gene: TRBD1; J gene: TRBJ2-7; CDR3 DNA: TGTGCCACCAGCAGAACAGGGGGCGAGCAGTACTTC; CDR3 protein: CATSRTGGEQYF
clone size: few; V gene: TRBV7-2; D gene: TRBD2; J gene: TRBJ2-7; CDR3 DNA: TGTGCCAGCAGCTTTAGCGGGGGGGGACACGAGCAGTACTTC; CDR3 protein: CASSFSGGGHEQYF
clone size: NA; V gene: TRBV11-2; D gene: NA; J gene: TRBJ2-1; CDR3 DNA: TGTGCCAGCAGCTCCCCCCGTTATAATGAGCAGTTCTTC; CDR3 protein: CASSSPRYNEQFF
clone size: NA; V gene: TRBV12-5; D gene: NA; J gene: TRBJ1-1; CDR3 DNA: TGTGCTAGTGGTTTCATAACAGCCGGAGGCACTGAAGCTTTCTTT; CDR3 protein: CASGFITAGGTEAFF
clone size: NA; V gene: TRBV7-3; D gene: NA; J gene: TRBJ2-1; CDR3 DNA: TGTGCCAGCAGCTTAAAGTATGGGGGAGGTTTACAAATTGGCAATGAGCAGTTCTTC; CDR3 protein: CASSLKYGGGLQIGNEQFF
clone size: NA; V gene: TRBV6-5; D gene: TRBD1; J gene: TRBJ1-2; CDR3 DNA: TGTGCCAGCGGGGACAGGCGGCTAAATGGCTACACCTTC; CDR3 protein: CASGDRRLNGYTF
clone size: NA; V gene: TRBV3-1/TRBV3-2; D gene: NA; J gene: TRBJ1-1; CDR3 DNA: TGTGCCAGCAGGACTTCAGGGGTCTCCACTGAAGCTTTCTTT; CDR3 protein: CASRTSGVSTEAFF
clone size: NA; V gene: TRBV6-6; D gene: NA; J gene: TRBJ2-3; CDR3 DNA: TGTGCCAGCAGACGAGCTTCCGGTTCAGGATACACAGATACGCAGTATTTT; CDR3 protein: CASRRASGSGYTDTQYF
clone size: NA; V gene: TRBV4-2; D gene: TRBD2; J gene: TRBJ2-2; CDR3 DNA: TGTGCCAGCAGCCAAGAACTAGCGGCGAACACCGGGGAGCTGTTTTTT; CDR3 protein: CASSQELAANTGELFF
clone size: NA; V gene: TRBV7-9; D gene: NA; J gene: TRBJ1-5; CDR3 DNA: TGTGCCAGCAGCTTAGTTCGGCAGGGTAGTCGTATGGGCAATCAGCCCCAGCATTTT; CDR3 protein: CASSLVRQGSRMGNQPQHF
clone size: few; V gene: TRBV25-1; D gene: NA; J gene: TRBJ1-4; CDR3 DNA: TGTGCCAGCAGTGATGACGGGCGGGGTGAAAAACTGTTTTTT; CDR3 protein: CASSDDGRGEKLFF
clone size: few; V gene: TRBV5-4; D gene: NA; J gene: TRBJ1-6; CDR3 DNA: TGTGCCAGCAGCTTGGGACAATCACCCCTCCACTTT; CDR3 protein: CASSLGQSPLHF
clone size: NA; V gene: TRBV7-9; D gene: NA; J gene: TRBJ2-7; CDR3 DNA: TGTGCCAGCAGCCCTCCCGTACAGAACTACGAGCAGTACTTC; CDR3 protein: CASSPPVQNYEQYF
clone size: NA; V gene: TRBV5-4; D gene: TRBD1; J gene: TRBJ2-2; CDR3 DNA: TGTGCCAGCAGCCCCGACAGGGTGGTCGGGGAGCTGTTTTTT; CDR3 protein: CASSPDRVVGELFF
clone size: few; V gene: TRBV19; D gene: NA; J gene: TRBJ2-1; CDR3 DNA: TGTGCCAGTAGTATGAGTTACAATGAGCAGTTCTTC; CDR3 protein: CASSMSYNEQFF
clone size: NA; V gene: TRBV30; D gene: NA; J gene: TRBJ1-4; CDR3 DNA: TGTGCCTGGAGTCGGCCGGCGGGGGGTGAAAAACTGTTTTTT; CDR3 protein: CAWSRPAGGEKLFF
clone size: NA; V gene: TRBV28; D gene: NA; J gene: TRBJ2-7; CDR3 DNA: TGTGCCAGCAGTCCCCGGGAACCAAGTGGGCAGTACTTC; CDR3 protein: CASSPREPSGQYF
clone size: NA; V gene: TRBV7-9; D gene: TRBD2; J gene: TRBJ2-2; CDR3 DNA: TGTGCCAGCAGCCCTACTCTAGCGGGATCCTCCAATGCTTTGTTTTTT; CDR3 protein: CASSPTLAGSSNALFF
clone size: NA; V gene: TRBV30; D gene: NA; J gene: TRBJ1-1; CDR3 DNA: TGTGCCTGGAGCCCCGGAGACACTGAAGCTTTCTTT; CDR3 protein: CAWSPGDTEAFF
clone size: NA; V gene: TRBV27; D gene: TRBD2; J gene: TRBJ2-1; CDR3 DNA: TGTGCCAGCAGTTTATTCGTGGGGACTAGCGGGGGCAATGAGCAGTTCTTC; CDR3 protein: CASSLFVGTSGGNEQFF
clone size: NA; V gene: TRBV5-1; D gene: TRBD2; J gene: TRBJ2-5; CDR3 DNA: TGCGCCAGCAGCTCACCCCAAGGACTAGCGATCGAAGAGACCCAGTACTTC; CDR3 protein: CASSSPQGLAIEETQYF
clone size: NA; V gene: TRBV5-1; D gene: NA; J gene: TRBJ2-3; CDR3 DNA: TGCGCCAGCAGCGCCTCGCGGGGAGGTTCCACAGATACGCAGTATTTT; CDR3 protein: CASSASRGGSTDTQYF
clone size: NA; V gene: TRBV6-5; D gene: TRBD2; J gene: TRBJ2-7; CDR3 DNA: TGTGCCACCCGGGAGGGGAACTCCTACGAGCAGTACTTC; CDR3 protein: CATREGNSYEQYF
clone size: NA; V gene: TRBV19; D gene: TRBD2; J gene: TRBJ2-2; CDR3 DNA: TGTGCCATTAGGACTAGTGTTAACACCGGGGAGCTGTTTTTT; CDR3 protein: CAIRTSVNTGELFF
clone size: NA; V gene: TRBV5-4; D gene: TRBD1; J gene: TRBJ2-5; CDR3 DNA: TGTGCCAGCAGTTGGGGACAGAGAGGAGAGACCCAGTACTTC; CDR3 protein: CASSWGQRGETQYF
clone size: NA; V gene: TRBV10-3; D gene: NA; J gene: TRBJ1-2; CDR3 DNA: TGTGCCATCAGTGGCGGAGGGTGGCCGGATAACTATGGCTACACCTTC; CDR3 protein: CAISGGGWPDNYGYTF
clone size: NA; V gene: TRBV7-6; D gene: TRBD1; J gene: TRBJ2-3; CDR3 DNA: TGTGCCAGCAGCCCGCTTGCCGGGACAGGGACAGATACGCAGTATTTT; CDR3 protein: CASSPLAGTGTDTQYF
clone size: NA; V gene: TRBV4-1; D gene: NA; J gene: TRBJ2-5; CDR3 DNA: TGCGCCAGCAGCCAAGCCAGGGGCCCGGGGGAGACCCAGTACTTC; CDR3 protein: CASSQARGPGETQYF
clone size: NA; V gene: TRBV30; D gene: TRBD2; J gene: TRBJ2-5; CDR3 DNA: TGTGCCTGGTCAAGGGGGAGCGGGGGAGAGACCCAGTACTTC; CDR3 protein: CAWSRGSGGETQYF
clone size: NA; V gene: TRBV9; D gene: NA; J gene: TRBJ1-3; CDR3 DNA: TGTGCCAGCAGCGTAGCTCCAGGGGAATCTGGAAACACCATATATTTT; CDR3 protein: CASSVAPGESGNTIYF
clone size: few; V gene: TRBV3-1/TRBV3-2; D gene: TRBD2; J gene: TRBJ2-7; CDR3 DNA: TGTGCCAGCAGCCCTGGACTAGCGAGCTCCTACGAGCAGTACTTC; CDR3 protein: CASSPGLASSYEQYF
clone size: NA; V gene: TRBV4-3; D gene: NA; J gene: TRBJ2-1; CDR3 DNA: TGCGCCAGCAGCCAAGAAATTAGTCTCCGAGGCAATGAGCAGTTCTTC; CDR3 protein: CASSQEISLRGNEQFF
clone size: NA; V gene: TRBV5-1; D gene: NA; J gene: TRBJ2-1; CDR3 DNA: TGCGCCAGCAGCTTGGGAGGGCTCCTATACAATGAGCAGTTCTTC; CDR3 protein: CASSLGGLLYNEQFF
clone size: NA; V gene: TRBV9; D gene: TRBD2; J gene: TRBJ2-3; CDR3 DNA: TGTGCCAGCAGCGTACCGACTAGCGGGGGGGCCACAGATACGCAGTATTTT; CDR3 protein: CASSVPTSGGATDTQYF
clone size: NA; V gene: TRBV6-5; D gene: TRBD2; J gene: TRBJ2-1; CDR3 DNA: TGTGCCAGCAGTTCCGGGACTACGGACAATGAGCAGTTCTTC; CDR3 protein: CASSSGTTDNEQFF
clone size: NA; V gene: TRBV10-3; D gene: NA; J gene: TRBJ1-4; CDR3 DNA: TGTGCCATCAGTGTAGGGGCCTCAGCAACTAATGAAAAACTGTTTTTT; CDR3 protein: CAISVGASATNEKLFF
clone size: few; V gene: TRBV29-1; D gene: TRBD1; J gene: TRBJ1-2; CDR3 DNA: TGCAGCGTTGAAACAGGGGAAGGCTACACCTTC; CDR3 protein: CSVETGEGYTF
clone size: NA; V gene: TRBV2; D gene: NA; J gene: TRBJ1-1; CDR3 DNA: TGTGCCAGCACACGAGAGAACACTGAAGCTTTCTTT; CDR3 protein: CASTRENTEAFF
clone size: NA; V gene: TRBV5-1; D gene: NA; J gene: TRBJ1-2; CDR3 DNA: TGCGCCAGCAGCTTGTTGGTAAAGGAGAGTGGCTACACCTTC; CDR3 protein: CASSLLVKESGYTF
clone size: NA; V gene: TRBV18; D gene: TRBD1; J gene: TRBJ2-7; CDR3 DNA: TGTGCCAGCTCACCACTTGACAGGGGCAACGAGCAGTACTTC; CDR3 protein: CASSPLDRGNEQYF
clone size: NA; V gene: TRBV3-1/TRBV3-2; D gene: TRBD2; J gene: TRBJ2-7; CDR3 DNA: TGTGCCAGGCCGAAGACAGCGGGAAGCTCCTACGAGCAGTACTTC; CDR3 protein: CARPKTAGSSYEQYF
clone size: NA; V gene: TRBV28; D gene: TRBD1; J gene: TRBJ2-2; CDR3 DNA: TGTGCCAGCAGGCCATTTGGTGGGACAGGGTTCACCGGGGAGCTGTTTTTT; CDR3 protein: CASRPFGGTGFTGELFF
clone size: NA; V gene: TRBV19; D gene: NA; J gene: TRBJ1-6; CDR3 DNA: TGTGCCAGTAGTAACAGAGAGGGAAATTCACCCCTCCACTTT; CDR3 protein: CASSNREGNSPLHF
clone size: NA; V gene: TRBV3-1/TRBV3-2; D gene: NA; J gene: TRBJ2-1; CDR3 DNA: TGTGCCAGCAGCCAAGAACAGCTATTAGGAAATGAGCAGTTCTTC; CDR3 protein: CASSQEQLLGNEQFF